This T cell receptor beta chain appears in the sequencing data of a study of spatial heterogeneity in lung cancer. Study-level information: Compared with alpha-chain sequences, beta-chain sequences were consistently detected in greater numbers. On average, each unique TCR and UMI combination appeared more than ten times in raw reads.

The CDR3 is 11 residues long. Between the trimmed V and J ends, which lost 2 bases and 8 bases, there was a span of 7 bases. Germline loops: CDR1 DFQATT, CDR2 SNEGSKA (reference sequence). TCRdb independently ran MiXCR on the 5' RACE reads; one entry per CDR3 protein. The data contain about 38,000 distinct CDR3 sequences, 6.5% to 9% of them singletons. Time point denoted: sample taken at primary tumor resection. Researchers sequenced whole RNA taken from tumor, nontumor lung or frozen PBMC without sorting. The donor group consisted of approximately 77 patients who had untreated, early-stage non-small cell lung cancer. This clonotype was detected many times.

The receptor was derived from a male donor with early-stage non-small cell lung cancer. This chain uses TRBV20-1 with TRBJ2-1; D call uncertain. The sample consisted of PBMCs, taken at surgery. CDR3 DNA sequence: TGCAGTGCTAGATACGCCGATGAGCAGTTCTTC. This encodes CSARYADEQFF.